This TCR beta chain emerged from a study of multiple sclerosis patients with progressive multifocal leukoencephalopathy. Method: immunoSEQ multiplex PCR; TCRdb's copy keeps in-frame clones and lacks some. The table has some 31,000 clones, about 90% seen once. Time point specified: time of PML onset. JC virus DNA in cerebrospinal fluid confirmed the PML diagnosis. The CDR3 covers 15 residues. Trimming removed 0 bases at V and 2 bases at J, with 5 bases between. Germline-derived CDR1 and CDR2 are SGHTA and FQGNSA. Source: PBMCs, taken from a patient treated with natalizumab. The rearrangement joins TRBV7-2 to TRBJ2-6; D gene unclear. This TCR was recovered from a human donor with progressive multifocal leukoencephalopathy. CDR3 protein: CASSLAGTGANVLTF. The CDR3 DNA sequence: TGTGCCAGCAGCTTAGCTGGAACTGGGGCCAACGTCCTGACTTTC.